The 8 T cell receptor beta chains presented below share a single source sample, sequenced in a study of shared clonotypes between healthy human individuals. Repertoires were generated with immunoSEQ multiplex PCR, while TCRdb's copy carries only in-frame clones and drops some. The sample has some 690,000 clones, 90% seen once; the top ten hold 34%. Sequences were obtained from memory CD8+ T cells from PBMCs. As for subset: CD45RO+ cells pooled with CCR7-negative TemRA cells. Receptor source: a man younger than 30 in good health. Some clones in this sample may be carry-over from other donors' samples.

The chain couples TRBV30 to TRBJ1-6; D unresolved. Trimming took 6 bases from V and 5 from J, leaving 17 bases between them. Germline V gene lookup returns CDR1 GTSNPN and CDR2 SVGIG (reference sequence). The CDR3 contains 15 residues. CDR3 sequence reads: CACFPRSSDNSPLHF. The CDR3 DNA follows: TGTGCCTGCTTTCCTCGGAGCAGTGATAATTCACCCCTCCACTTT.

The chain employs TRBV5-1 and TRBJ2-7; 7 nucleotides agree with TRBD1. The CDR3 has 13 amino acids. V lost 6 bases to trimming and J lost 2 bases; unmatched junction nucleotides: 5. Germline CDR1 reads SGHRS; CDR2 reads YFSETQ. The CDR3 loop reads CASNIGQAYEQYF. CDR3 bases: TGCGCCAGCAACATAGGACAGGCCTACGAGCAGTACTTC.

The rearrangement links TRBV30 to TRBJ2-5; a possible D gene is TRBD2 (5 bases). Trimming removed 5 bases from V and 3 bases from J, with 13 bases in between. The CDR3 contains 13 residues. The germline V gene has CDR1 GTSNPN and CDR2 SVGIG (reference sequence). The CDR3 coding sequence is TGTGCCTGGGAACCCCCTAGCAAAGAGACCCAGTACTTC. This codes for CAWEPPSKETQYF.

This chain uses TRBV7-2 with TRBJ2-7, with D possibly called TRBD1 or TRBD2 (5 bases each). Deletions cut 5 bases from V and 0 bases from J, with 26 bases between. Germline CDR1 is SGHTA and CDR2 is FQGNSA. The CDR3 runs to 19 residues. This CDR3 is CASSTTTNRDGTSSYEQYF. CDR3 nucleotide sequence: TGTGCCAGCAGCACTACGACTAACCGGGACGGGACCAGCTCCTACGAGCAGTACTTC. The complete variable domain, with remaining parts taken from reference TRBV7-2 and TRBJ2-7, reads GAGVSQSPSNKVTEKGKDVELRCDPISGHTALYWYRQSLGQGLEFLIYFQGNSAPDKSGLPSDRFSAERTGGSVSTLTIQRTQQEDSAVYLCASSTTTNRDGTSSYEQYFGPGTRLTVT.

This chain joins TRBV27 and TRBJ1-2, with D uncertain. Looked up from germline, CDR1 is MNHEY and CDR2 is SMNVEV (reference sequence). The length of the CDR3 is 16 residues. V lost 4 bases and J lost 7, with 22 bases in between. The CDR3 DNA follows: TGTGCCAGCAGTTCCCCCCGGGGATATATAAAGGGTGGCTACACCTTC. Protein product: CASSSPRGYIKGGYTF.

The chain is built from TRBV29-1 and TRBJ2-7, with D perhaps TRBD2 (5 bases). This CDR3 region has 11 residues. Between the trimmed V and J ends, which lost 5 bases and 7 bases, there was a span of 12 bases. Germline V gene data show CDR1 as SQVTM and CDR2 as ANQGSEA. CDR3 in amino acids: CSVWRVGEQYF. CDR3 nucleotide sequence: TGCAGCGTTTGGCGGGTAGGGGAGCAGTACTTC.

The CDR3 DNA sequence: TGTGCCAGCAGCTTAGCGGGAGTAGGGCAGGGGGCCTACGAGCAGTACTTC. This encodes CASSLAGVGQGAYEQYF. This chain connects TRBV7-2 to TRBJ2-7; TRBD1 agrees at 7 bases. The trim removed 0 bases at V and 2 bases at J, leaving 10 bases unmatched. The length of the CDR3 is 17 residues. Germline V gene lookup returns CDR1 SGHTA and CDR2 FQGNSA.

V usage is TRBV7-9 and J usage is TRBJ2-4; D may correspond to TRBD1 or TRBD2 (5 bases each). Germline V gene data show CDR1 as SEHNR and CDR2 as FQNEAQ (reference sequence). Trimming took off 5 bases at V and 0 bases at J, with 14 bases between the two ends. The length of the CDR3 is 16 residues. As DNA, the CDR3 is TGTGCCAGCAGCCGGGCAGGGACCCTAGCCAAAAACATTCAGTACTTC. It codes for CASSRAGTLAKNIQYF. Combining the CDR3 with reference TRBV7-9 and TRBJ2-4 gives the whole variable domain DTGVSQNPRHKITKRGQNVTFRCDPISEHNRLYWYRQTLGQGPEFLTYFQNEAQLEKSRLLSDRFSAERPKGSFSTLEIQRTEQGDSAMYLCASSRAGTLAKNIQYFGAGTRLSVL.